This T cell receptor (beta chain) was profiled in a study of shared clonotypes between healthy human individuals. Findings and limits, study-wide: Sequencing depth was expected to affect clonotype sharing among donors.

The J segment lost 5 bases and the V segment lost 7 bases, leaving 5 bases of the junction unmatched. The length of the CDR3 is 13 residues. In germline, CDR1 is MNHEY, CDR2 SVGAGI. Points on this clone: The antigen remains undetermined.

Several immunoSEQ 96-well plates shared each subset's DNA, each plate a replicate. Sequencing was performed with immunoSEQ multiplex PCR; in TCRdb, only in-frame clones are kept and a portion is missing. The profile shows around 2.1 million clones, around 93% of them singletons. Cells designated naive CD8 were CD45RO-negative and were positively selected for CCR7, with terminally differentiated effector memory CD45RA+ cells excluded. The sequence was collected from a man younger than 35 in good health. Some clones in this sample may be carry-over from other donors' samples. This sequence joins TRBV6-5 and TRBJ2-1; 7 bases are shared with TRBD1. What was sequenced was naive CD8+ T cells from PBMCs. The CDR3 DNA reads as TGTGCCAGCACGACAGGGACCCACAATGAGCAGTTCTTC. Its protein product is CASTTGTHNEQFF.